This T cell receptor (beta chain) was obtained from a study of T-cell memory formation after mild COVID-19. Study-wide results and limits: A subset of responding clones appeared in pre-infection memory, suggesting cross-reactive memory joined.

A single record per CDR3 protein comes from TCRdb applying MiXCR to the 5' RACE reads. The data contain around 430,000 distinct CDR3 sequences, about 17% of them singletons. In the case of this clonotype: Its antigen is undetermined.

Trimming removed 9 bases from V and 0 bases from J, with 12 bases in between. The germline gives CDR1 MNHEY, CDR2 SVGEGT. This CDR3 comprises 13 residues. The source is a man aged 18 to 30 who had mild COVID-19 (a few samples of this study predate the infection). Cell type and time point are not known. The chain carries TRBV6-2 or TRBV6-3 and TRBJ2-7; D gene unclear. The sample was PBMCs or a T cell subset sorted from them (not recorded which). The CDR3, as DNA: TGTGCCAGTACCTCGGGCAGCTCCTACGAGCAGTACTTC. Its protein is CASTSGSSYEQYF.